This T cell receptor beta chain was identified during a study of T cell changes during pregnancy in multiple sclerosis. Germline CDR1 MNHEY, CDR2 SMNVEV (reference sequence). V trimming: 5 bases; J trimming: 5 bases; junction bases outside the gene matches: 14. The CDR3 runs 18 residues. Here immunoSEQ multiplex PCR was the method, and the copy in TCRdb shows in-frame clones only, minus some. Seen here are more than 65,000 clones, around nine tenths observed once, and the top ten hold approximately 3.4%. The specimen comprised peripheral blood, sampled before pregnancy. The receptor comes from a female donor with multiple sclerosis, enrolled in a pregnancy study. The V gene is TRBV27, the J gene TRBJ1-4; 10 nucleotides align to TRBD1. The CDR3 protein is CASSLQIRPGQGNEKLFF. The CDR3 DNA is TGTGCCAGCAGTCTCCAGATACGACCGGGACAGGGGAATGAAAAACTGTTTTTT.